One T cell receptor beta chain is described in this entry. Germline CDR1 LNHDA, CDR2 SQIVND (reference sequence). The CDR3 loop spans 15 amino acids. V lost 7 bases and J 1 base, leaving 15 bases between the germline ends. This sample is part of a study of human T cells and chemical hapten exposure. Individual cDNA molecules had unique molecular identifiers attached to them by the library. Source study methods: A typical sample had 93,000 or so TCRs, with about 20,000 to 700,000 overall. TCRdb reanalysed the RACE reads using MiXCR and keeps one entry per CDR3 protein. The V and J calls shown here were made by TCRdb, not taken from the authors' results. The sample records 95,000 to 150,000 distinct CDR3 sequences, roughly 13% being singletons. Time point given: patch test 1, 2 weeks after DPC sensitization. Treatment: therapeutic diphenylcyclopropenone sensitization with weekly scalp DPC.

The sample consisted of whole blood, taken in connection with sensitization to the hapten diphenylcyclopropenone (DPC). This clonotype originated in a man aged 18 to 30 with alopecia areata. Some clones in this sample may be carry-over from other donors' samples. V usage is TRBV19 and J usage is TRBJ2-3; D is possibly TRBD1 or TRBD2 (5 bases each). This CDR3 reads CASNRRGEGTDTQYF. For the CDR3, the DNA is TGTGCCAGTAATCGGAGAGGGGAAGGCACAGATACGCAGTATTTT.